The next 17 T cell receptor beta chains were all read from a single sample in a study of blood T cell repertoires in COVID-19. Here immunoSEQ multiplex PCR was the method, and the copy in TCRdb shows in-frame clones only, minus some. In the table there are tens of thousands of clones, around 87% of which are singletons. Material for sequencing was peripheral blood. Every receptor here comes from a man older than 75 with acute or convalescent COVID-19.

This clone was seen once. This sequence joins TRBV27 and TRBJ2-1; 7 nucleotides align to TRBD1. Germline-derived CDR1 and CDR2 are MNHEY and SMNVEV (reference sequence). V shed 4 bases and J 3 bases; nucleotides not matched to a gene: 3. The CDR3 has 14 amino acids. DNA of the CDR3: TGTGCCAGCAGTTGGACAGGTTTCTACAATGAGCAGTTCTTC. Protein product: CASSWTGFYNEQFF.

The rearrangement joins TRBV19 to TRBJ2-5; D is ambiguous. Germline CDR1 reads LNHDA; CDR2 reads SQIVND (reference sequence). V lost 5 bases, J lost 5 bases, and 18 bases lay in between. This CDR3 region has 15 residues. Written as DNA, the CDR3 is TGTGCCAGTAGTCGGAAAAGGCGGATAACGGAGACCCAGTACTTC. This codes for CASSRKRRITETQYF.

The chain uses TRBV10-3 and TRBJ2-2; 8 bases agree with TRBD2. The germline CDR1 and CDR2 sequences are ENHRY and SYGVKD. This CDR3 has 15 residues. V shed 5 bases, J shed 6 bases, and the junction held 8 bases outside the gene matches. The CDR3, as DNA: TGTGCCATCAGTACCACTAGCGGAGTGGCCGGGGAGCTGTTTTTT. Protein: CAISTTSGVAGELFF.

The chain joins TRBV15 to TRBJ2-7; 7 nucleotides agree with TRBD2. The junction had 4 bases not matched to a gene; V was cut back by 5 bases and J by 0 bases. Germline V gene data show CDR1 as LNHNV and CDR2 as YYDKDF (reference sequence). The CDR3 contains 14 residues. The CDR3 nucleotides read TGTGCCACCAGCCCAAGCGGGAACTCCTACGAGCAGTACTTC. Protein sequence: CATSPSGNSYEQYF. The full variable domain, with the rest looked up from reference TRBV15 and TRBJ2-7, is DAMVIQNPRYQVTQFGKPVTLSCSQTLNHNVMYWYQQKSSQAPKLLFHYYDKDFNNEADTPDNFQSRRPNTSFCFLDIRSPGLGDTAMYLCATSPSGNSYEQYFGPGTRLTVT.

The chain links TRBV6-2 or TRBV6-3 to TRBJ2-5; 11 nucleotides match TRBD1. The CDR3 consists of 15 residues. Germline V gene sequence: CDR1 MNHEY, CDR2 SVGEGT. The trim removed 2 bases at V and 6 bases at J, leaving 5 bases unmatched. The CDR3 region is CASSYGQGATKTQYF. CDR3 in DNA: TGTGCCAGCAGTTACGGACAGGGGGCAACGAAGACCCAGTACTTC.

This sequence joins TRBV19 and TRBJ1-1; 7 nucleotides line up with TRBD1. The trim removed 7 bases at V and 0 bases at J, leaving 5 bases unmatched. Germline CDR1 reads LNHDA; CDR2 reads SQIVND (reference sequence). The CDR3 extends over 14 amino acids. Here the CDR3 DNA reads TGTGCCAGTACCTTACAGGGGATGAACACTGAAGCTTTCTTT. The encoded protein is CASTLQGMNTEAFF.

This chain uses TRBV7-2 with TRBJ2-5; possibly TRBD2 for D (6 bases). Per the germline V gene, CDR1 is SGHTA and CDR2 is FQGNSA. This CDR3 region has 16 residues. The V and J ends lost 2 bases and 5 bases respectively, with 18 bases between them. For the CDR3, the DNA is TGTGCCAGCAGCTTAAGTCTGCCTGGAGGGTTTGAGACCCAGTACTTC. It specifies CASSLSLPGGFETQYF. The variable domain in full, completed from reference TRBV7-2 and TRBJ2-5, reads GAGVSQSPSNKVTEKGKDVELRCDPISGHTALYWYRQSLGQGLEFLIYFQGNSAPDKSGLPSDRFSAERTGGSVSTLTIQRTQQEDSAVYLCASSLSLPGGFETQYFGPGTRLLVL.

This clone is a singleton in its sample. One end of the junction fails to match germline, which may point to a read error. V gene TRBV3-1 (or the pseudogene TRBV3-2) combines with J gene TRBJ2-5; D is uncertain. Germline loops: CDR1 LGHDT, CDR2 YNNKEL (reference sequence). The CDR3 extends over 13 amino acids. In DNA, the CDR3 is TGTGCCAGCAGACAAGGAGCTCAAGAGACCCAGTACTTC. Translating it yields CASRQGAQETQYF.

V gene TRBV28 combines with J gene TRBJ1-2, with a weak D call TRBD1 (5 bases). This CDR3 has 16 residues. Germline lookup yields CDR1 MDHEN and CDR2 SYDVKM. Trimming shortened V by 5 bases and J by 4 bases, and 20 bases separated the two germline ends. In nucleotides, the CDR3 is TGTGCCAGCAGTCCCCCCCTGGGGGGGTCCCCCTATGGCTACACCTTC. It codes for CASSPPLGGSPYGYTF.

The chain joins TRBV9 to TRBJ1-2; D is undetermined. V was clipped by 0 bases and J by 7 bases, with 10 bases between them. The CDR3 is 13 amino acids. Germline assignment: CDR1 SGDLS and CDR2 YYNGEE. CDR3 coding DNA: TGTGCCAGCAGCGTAGTACCCGGGTCTGGCTACACCTTC. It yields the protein CASSVVPGSGYTF.

CDR3 nucleotide sequence: TGTGCCAGTAGTACCGACAGGCCCCGGGGCAAAAACATTCAGTACTTC. Translation gives CASSTDRPRGKNIQYF. The V and J genes are TRBV19 and TRBJ2-4, with D maybe TRBD1 (6 bases). This CDR3 is 16 amino acids long. Between the trimmed V and J ends, which lost 4 bases and 3 bases, there was a span of 16 bases. The V gene's germline CDR1 is LNHDA and CDR2 SQIVND (reference sequence). Complete variable domain (other parts from reference TRBV19 and TRBJ2-4): DGGITQSPKYLFRKEGQNVTLSCEQNLNHDAMYWYRQDPGQGLRLIYYSQIVNDFQKGDIAEGYSVSREKKESFPLTVTSAQKNPTAFYLCASSTDRPRGKNIQYFGAGTRLSVL.

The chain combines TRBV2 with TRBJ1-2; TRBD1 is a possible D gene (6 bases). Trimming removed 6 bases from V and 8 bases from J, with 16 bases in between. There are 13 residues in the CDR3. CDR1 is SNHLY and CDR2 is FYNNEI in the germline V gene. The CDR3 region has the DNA TGTGCCAGCAGGACAGGCCTGCTGGAGGGCTACACCTTC. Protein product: CASRTGLLEGYTF.

CDR3 DNA sequence: TGTGCCAGCAGCTCTATGTTGGACAGGGGCTATGGCTACACCTTC. Amino acids: CASSSMLDRGYGYTF. The rearrangement joins TRBV5-6 to TRBJ1-2; 9 bases fit TRBD1. This CDR3 contains 15 residues. J gave up 4 bases and V 3 bases, and 7 bases lay outside the gene matches. The germline gives CDR1 SGHDT, CDR2 YYEEEE.

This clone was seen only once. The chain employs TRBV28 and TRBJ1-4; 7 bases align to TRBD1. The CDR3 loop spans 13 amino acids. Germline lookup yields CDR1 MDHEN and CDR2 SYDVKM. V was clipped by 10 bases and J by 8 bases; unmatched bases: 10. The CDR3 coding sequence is TGTGCCACCGCCCCAGGGGGTTACGAAAAACTGTTTTTT. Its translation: CATAPGGYEKLFF.

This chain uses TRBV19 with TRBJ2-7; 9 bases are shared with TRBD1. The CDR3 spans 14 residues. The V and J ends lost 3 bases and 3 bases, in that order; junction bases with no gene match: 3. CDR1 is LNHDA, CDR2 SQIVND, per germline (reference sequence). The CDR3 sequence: CASSIRQGGYEQYF. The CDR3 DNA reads TGTGCCAGTAGTATCCGACAGGGGGGCTACGAGCAGTACTTC.

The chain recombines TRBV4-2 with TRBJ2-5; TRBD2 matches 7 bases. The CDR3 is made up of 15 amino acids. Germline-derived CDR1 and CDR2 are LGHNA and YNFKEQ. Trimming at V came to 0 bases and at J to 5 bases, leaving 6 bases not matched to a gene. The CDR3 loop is CASSQDGLVRETQYF. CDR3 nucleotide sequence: TGTGCCAGCAGCCAAGATGGACTAGTCCGGGAGACCCAGTACTTC.

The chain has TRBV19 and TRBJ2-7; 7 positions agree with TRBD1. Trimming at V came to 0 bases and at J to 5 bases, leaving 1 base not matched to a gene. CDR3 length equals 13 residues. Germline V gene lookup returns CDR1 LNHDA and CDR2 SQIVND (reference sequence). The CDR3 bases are TGTGCCAGTAGTATAGAGAGGGGGCACGAGCAGTACTTC. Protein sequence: CASSIERGHEQYF.